This TCR beta chain was retrieved from a study of blood T cell repertoires in COVID-19. Method: immunoSEQ multiplex PCR; TCRdb's copy keeps in-frame clones and lacks some. This sample has about 220,000 clones; 75% to 90% occur once, and the top ten carry approximately 5.3%. The CDR3 has 11 amino acids. Germline V gene sequence: CDR1 SGHVS, CDR2 FQNEAQ. V was shortened by 5 bases and J by 7 bases, with 8 bases between the two germline ends. The J gene is TRBJ1-2, the V gene TRBV7-8, with D perhaps TRBD1 (5 bases). The receptor's source is a human donor in a cohort sampled during active COVID-19. The sequencing sample was made of peripheral blood. CDR3 nucleotide sequence: TGTGCCAGCAGCCCCAGGGTTGGCTACACCTTC. Its translation is CASSPRVGYTF.